This T cell receptor beta chain was sequenced in a study of control samples from healthy donors and cancer patients (TCRdb year 2020). Concerning this clone: Its antigen is currently not known. The input lacks base qualities; no much larger clone sits a single base away.

The protocol used for the library was the immunoSEQ multiplex PCR assay. The table comes from immuneACCESS by way of TCRdb, which keeps in-frame sequences with V and J called. Part of the clones is missing from these tables; in studies checked, under half for an unresolved V gene and the rest for unknown reasons. The sample profile shows about 150,000 clones; around 90% of them were found once. The top ten clonotypes cover under 2% of the sample. The CDR3 sequence holds 14 residues, the cysteine and phenylalanine included. The entry retains the CDR3 DNA only, 42 bases that are in frame from base 1. CDR1 and CDR2, looked up from the germline V gene, are SNHLY and FYNNEI. V and J are trimmed by 3 bases and 4 bases, and the gene matches miss 4 bases of the junction.

Sequences were obtained from blood. The sequence is built from TRBV2 and TRBJ2-3; TRBD1 aligns with 7 central bases. The sequence was obtained from a man aged 18 to 29 in good health. The CDR3 region has the sequence CASSDGQAPDTQYF. The DNA sequence is as follows: TGTGCCAGCAGTGATGGACAGGCCCCAGATACGCAGTATTTT.